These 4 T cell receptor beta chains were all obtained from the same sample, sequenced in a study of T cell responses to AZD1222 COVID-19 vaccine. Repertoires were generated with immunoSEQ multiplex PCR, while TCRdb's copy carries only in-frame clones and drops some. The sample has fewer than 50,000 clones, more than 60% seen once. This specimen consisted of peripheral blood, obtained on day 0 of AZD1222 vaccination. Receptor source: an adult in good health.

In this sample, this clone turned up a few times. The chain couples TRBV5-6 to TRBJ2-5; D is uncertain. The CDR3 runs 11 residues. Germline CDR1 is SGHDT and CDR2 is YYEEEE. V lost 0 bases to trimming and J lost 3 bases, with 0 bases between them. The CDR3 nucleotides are TGTGCCAGCAGCTTGGAAGAGACCCAGTACTTC. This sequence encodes CASSLEETQYF.

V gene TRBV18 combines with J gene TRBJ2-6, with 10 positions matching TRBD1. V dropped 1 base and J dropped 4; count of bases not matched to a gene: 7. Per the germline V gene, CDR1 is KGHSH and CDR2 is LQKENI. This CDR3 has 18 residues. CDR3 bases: TGTGCCAGCTCACCACTTGGGACAGGGGTTTTGGGGGCCAACGTCCTGACTTTC. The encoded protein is CASSPLGTGVLGANVLTF.

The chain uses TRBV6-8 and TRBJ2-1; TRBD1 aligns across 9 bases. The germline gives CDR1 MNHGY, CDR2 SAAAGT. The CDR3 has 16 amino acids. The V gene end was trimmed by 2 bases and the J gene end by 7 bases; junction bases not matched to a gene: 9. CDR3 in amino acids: CASSYPRHRGLNEQFF. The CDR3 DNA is TGTGCCAGCAGTTACCCTCGTCACAGGGGGCTAAATGAGCAGTTCTTC.

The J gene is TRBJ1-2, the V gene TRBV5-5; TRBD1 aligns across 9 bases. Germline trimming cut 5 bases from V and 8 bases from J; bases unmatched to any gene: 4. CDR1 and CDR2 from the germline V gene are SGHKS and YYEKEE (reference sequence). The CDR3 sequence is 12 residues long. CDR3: CASRRTGDGYTF. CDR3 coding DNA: TGTGCCAGCAGACGGACAGGGGACGGCTACACCTTC.